This is a list of T cell receptor beta chains from one sample in a study of CD8+CD57+ T cells in acquired aplastic anemia. Each CDR3 protein is one row after TCRdb ran MiXCR on the reads. The data contain 310,000 or so distinct CDR3 sequences, around three fifths of them singletons. Sequencing input: sorted CD4+, CD8+, or CD8+CD57+ T cells (not recorded which) from PBMCs. Source of these receptors: a human donor with aplastic anemia. CDR3s include the opening cysteine and the closing phenylalanine or tryptophan. A D gene is named only where the DNA matches it firmly. Size is stated for part of the rows, as once, few or many counts, or as a class when the clone is expanded.

J | V | D | size | DNA | CDR3
TRBJ1-6 | TRBV7-9 | NA | few | TGTGCCAGCAGCACCCCCTTTGGAAATTCACCCCTCCACTTT | CASSTPFGNSPLHF
TRBJ1-1 | TRBV25-1 | NA | few | TGTGCCAGCTTCGACAGGAACACTGAAGCTTTCTTT | CASFDRNTEAFF
TRBJ1-5 | TRBV7-8 | NA | NA | TGTGCTACCGCAAGGGGGGATCAGCCCCAGCATTTT | CATARGDQPQHF
TRBJ2-2 | TRBV7-9 | NA | NA | TGTGCCAGCAGCCCCCAGCGGAACACCGGGGAGCTGTTTTTT | CASSPQRNTGELFF
TRBJ2-7 | TRBV20-1 | TRBD1 | NA | TGCAGTGCCTGGCCGGACAGGGGCCCCTACGAGCAGTACTTC | CSAWPDRGPYEQYF
TRBJ2-3 | TRBV6-6 | TRBD2 | NA | TGTGCCAGCCCTTCATCCGGGACTAGCGGGACACCCACAGATACGCAGTATTTT | CASPSSGTSGTPTDTQYF
TRBJ1-2 | TRBV19 | TRBD1 | NA | TGTGCCAGTAGCTTCCCAGGGGGCTATGGCTACACCTTC | CASSFPGGYGYTF
TRBJ2-5 | TRBV24-1 | TRBD2 | NA | TGTGCCACCAGCCGGACCCACGGGACTAGCGGGAGAAGGGGAGAGACCCAGTACTTC | CATSRTHGTSGRRGETQYF
TRBJ2-1 | TRBV29-1 | NA | NA | TGCAGCGTAGACGTCGGGGGGCAGGCTCTGGAGCAGTTCTTC | CSVDVGGQALEQFF
TRBJ2-5 | TRBV6-1 | NA | many | TGTGCCTGCGACCCCGGGACCCTCCCCGGGGAGACCCAGTACTTC | CACDPGTLPGETQYF
TRBJ2-7 | TRBV5-1 | NA | many | TGCGCCAGCAGCTTGGACTACTACGAGCAGTACTTC | CASSLDYYEQYF
TRBJ2-1 | TRBV18 | NA | many | TGTGCCAGCTCACTATCAGAGGATGCCAATGAGCAGTTCTTC | CASSLSEDANEQFF
TRBJ1-1 | TRBV7-8 | NA | NA | TGTGCCAGCAGCCCAACGGGGGGGTTCCCTGAAGCTTTCTTT | CASSPTGGFPEAFF
TRBJ1-2 | TRBV11-1 | NA | NA | TGTGCCAGCAGCATGAACGGGGCATATGGCTACACCTTC | CASSMNGAYGYTF
TRBJ2-7 | TRBV7-9 | NA | NA | TGTGCCAGCAGCTCTGGAAAAAACCCCTACGAGCAGTACTTC | CASSSGKNPYEQYF
TRBJ1-5 | TRBV7-2 | NA | NA | TGTGCCAGCAGCTTGAACGGTCATGAGCCCCAGCATTTT | CASSLNGHEPQHF
TRBJ1-6 | TRBV5-6 | NA | many | TGTGCCAGCAGCGGAGGGGTTCGGGGGCGCCGGATAAGCTCCTATAATTCACCCCTCCACTTT | CASSGGVRGRRISSYNSPLHF
TRBJ1-2 | TRBV20-1 | NA | NA | TGCAGTGTTAAGGGGGGGGGCCAGGGCTACACCTTC | CSVKGGGQGYTF
TRBJ1-5 | TRBV2 | NA | NA | TGTGCCAGCAGCGAGAGTGGGGGGGCGGGGGCGCGTGTCCAGCCCCAGCATTTT | CASSESGGAGARVQPQHF
TRBJ1-2 | TRBV7-2 | NA | NA | TGTGCCAGCAGCGCCGTTGTTTGGGGGGCAAGCTATGGCTACACCTTC | CASSAVVWGASYGYTF
TRBJ1-2 | TRBV7-2 | NA | NA | TGTGCCAGCAGCTTAGTCGCAGGAAACGGCTATGGCTACACCTTC | CASSLVAGNGYGYTF
TRBJ2-2 | TRBV2 | TRBD1 | NA | TGTGCCAGCAGTGGACAGGGGCTGAAGAAGGCCGGGGAGCTGTTTTTT | CASSGQGLKKAGELFF
TRBJ2-3 | TRBV5-1 | TRBD1 | many | TGCGCCAGCAGCCCGGGACAGGGAAAAGATACGCAGTATTTT | CASSPGQGKDTQYF
TRBJ1-5 | TRBV19 | TRBD1 | NA | TGTGCCAGTAGAACAGGGGGCAGGAACAATCAGCCCCAGCATTTT | CASRTGGRNNQPQHF
TRBJ2-3 | TRBV20-1 | NA | NA | TGCAGTGCGGACTCCGGGACTGACACAGATACGCAGTATTTT | CSADSGTDTDTQYF
TRBJ1-4 | TRBV2 | NA | NA | TGTGCCAGCAGGGGAGTAGCCGACACTGAAAAACTGTTTTTT | CASRGVADTEKLFF
TRBJ2-3 | TRBV2 | NA | few | TGTGCCAGCAGGAGGACATTTTCTAGCACAGATACGCAGTATTTT | CASRRTFSSTDTQYF
TRBJ1-1 | TRBV6-5 | NA | many | TGTGCCAGCATTAGGGGGGGGACAGCTTTCTTT | CASIRGGTAFF
TRBJ2-7 | TRBV5-1 | NA | NA | TGCGCCAGCAGCTTGGCGGCAGGACGGGAGCAGTACTTC | CASSLAAGREQYF
TRBJ1-6 | TRBV2 | NA | NA | TGTGCCAGCAGTGCGGAGGGAGGGCCACCCCTCCACTTT | CASSAEGGPPLHF
TRBJ2-3 | TRBV11-3 | NA | once | TGTGCCAGCAGCCTTAGGGGTGGGGAGGCAGATACGCAGTATTTT | CASSLRGGEADTQYF
TRBJ1-6 | TRBV15 | TRBD1 | few | TGTGCCACCAGCGGGCAACAGGGGGCGGATAATTCACCCCTCCACTTT | CATSGQQGADNSPLHF
TRBJ2-6 | TRBV15 | NA | few | TGTGCCACCAAGCCAGAGTCTGGGGCCAACGTCCTGACTTTC | CATKPESGANVLTF
TRBJ1-5 | TRBV19 | NA | many | TGTGCCAGTAGTACAGAACTGGGCAATCAGCCCCAGCATTTT | CASSTELGNQPQHF
TRBJ1-1 | TRBV20-1 | NA | NA | TGCAGTGCTAGAGATGGTATACAGGGATTAGCTTTCTTT | CSARDGIQGLAFF
TRBJ1-4 | TRBV6-1 | NA | many | TGTGCCAGCAGTGAAGCGACCGGGACTTTTGAAAAACTGTTTTTT | CASSEATGTFEKLFF
TRBJ2-2 | TRBV7-2 | NA | NA | TGTGCCAGCAGCTTAGAGTACGGGGAGCTGTTTTTT | CASSLEYGELFF
TRBJ2-7 | TRBV6-6 | NA | NA | TGTGCCAGCGTCAATGAGCAGTACTTC | CASVNEQYF
TRBJ1-2 | TRBV19 | NA | NA | TGTGCCAGTAGTATTTCCGGGGGCCAAAGGGGCTACACCTTC | CASSISGGQRGYTF
TRBJ2-7 | TRBV6-5 | NA | few | TGTGCCAGCAGTTACGGGACAAGCTCCTACGAGCAGTACTTC | CASSYGTSSYEQYF
TRBJ2-5 | TRBV20-1 | NA | NA | TGCAGTGCTAGCCGAGGAGAAGAGACCCAGTACTTC | CSASRGEETQYF
TRBJ2-5 | TRBV5-8 | TRBD2 | many | TGTGCCAGCACCTTTAGCGGGATGGGGGAGACCCAGTACTTC | CASTFSGMGETQYF
TRBJ2-1 | TRBV11-1 | TRBD1 | NA | TGTGCCAGCAGCCGACAGGGGACAGCGAATGAGCAGTTCTTC | CASSRQGTANEQFF
TRBJ2-7 | TRBV10-3 | NA | NA | TGTGCCATCAGTGAGCCGCAGGCCCCTCGTAGGCAGTACTTC | CAISEPQAPRRQYF
TRBJ1-1 | TRBV7-3 | TRBD1 | NA | TGTGCCAGCAGCCGAGACAGGGCTGAAGCTTTCTTT | CASSRDRAEAFF
TRBJ2-1 | TRBV18 | TRBD1 | many | TGTGCCAGCTCACGCGGGACAGGGGGCCTCGATGAGCAGTTCTTC | CASSRGTGGLDEQFF
TRBJ1-5 | TRBV15 | TRBD1 | NA | TGTGCCACCAGCAGAGATTCCCCTTGGATCGGACAGGTGTTTGGGTCGAAGCAGCCCCAGCATTTT | CATSRDSPWIGQVFGSKQPQHF
TRBJ1-1 | TRBV27 | NA | NA | TGTGCCAGCAGTTTAATTTCATCCGGGGTTGGCACTGAAGCTTTCTTT | CASSLISSGVGTEAFF
TRBJ1-1 | TRBV12-3/TRBV12-4 | NA | NA | TGTGCCAGCAGTTTAGGCAGGGTGGGGACTGAAGCTTTCTTT | CASSLGRVGTEAFF
TRBJ2-7 | TRBV13 | NA | many | TGTGCCAGCAGCCGTCTCGGGCAAACCTACGAGCAGTACTTC | CASSRLGQTYEQYF
TRBJ1-1 | TRBV20-1 | NA | NA | TGCAGTGCCGACCACAGGGACACTGAAGCTTTCTTT | CSADHRDTEAFF
TRBJ2-5 | TRBV5-1 | TRBD2 | NA | TGTGCCAGCAGCTTAGTCGGGGGGCGGACTAGCGGCCAAGAGACCCAGTACTTC | CASSLVGGRTSGQETQYF